This is a list of T cell receptor beta chains from one sample in a study of shared clonotypes between healthy human individuals. Profiled with immunoSEQ multiplex PCR; TCRdb holds only in-frame clones, not every one. The table includes roughly 2.1 million clones, 90% to 95% detected once. Sequenced sample: naive CD8+ T cells from PBMCs. Receptors were obtained from a man aged 18 to 29 in good health. Some clones in this sample may be carry-over from other donors' samples. Both conserved end residues are part of each CDR3. A D gene is named only where the DNA matches it firmly. Clone size is shown for a subset of rows, as once, few, many or a class of expanded clone.

j_call v_call d_call cdr3_length clone_size cdr3_aa cdr3_nt
TRBJ1-1 TRBV27 - 13 - CASSLQASGRAFF TGTGCCAGCAGTCTTCAAGCCTCAGGGAGGGCTTTCTTT
TRBJ2-3 TRBV9 - 14 - CASSVAQGTDTQYF TGTGCCAGCAGCGTAGCACAGGGAACAGATACGCAGTATTTT
TRBJ2-7 TRBV7-9 TRBD1 13 once CASSRLTGVEQYF TGTGCCAGCAGCCGATTAACAGGGGTCGAGCAGTACTTC
TRBJ1-4 TRBV2 TRBD1 16 few CASSDPQGAGREKLFF TGTGCCAGCAGCGACCCCCAGGGGGCGGGCAGGGAAAAACTGTTTTTT
TRBJ2-7 TRBV7-8 TRBD1 14 - CASSIGQGSYEQYF TGTGCCAGCAGCATCGGACAGGGAAGCTACGAGCAGTACTTC
TRBJ2-1 TRBV9 TRBD2 16 - CASSPPSGRSYNEQFF TGTGCCAGCAGCCCCCCTAGCGGGAGATCCTACAATGAGCAGTTCTTC
TRBJ2-7 TRBV11-2 TRBD1 18 - CASSSPVVRGQGWYEQYF TGTGCCAGCAGCTCACCGGTAGTAAGGGGACAGGGCTGGTACGAGCAGTACTTC
TRBJ1-5 TRBV27 - 13 - CASSFGGTQPQHF TGTGCCAGCAGTTTTGGGGGGACTCAGCCCCAGCATTTT
TRBJ2-6 TRBV15 - 18 - CATSRDRPTGPEANVLTF TGTGCCACCAGCAGAGATCGCCCGACCGGGCCGGAGGCCAACGTCCTGACTTTC
TRBJ2-7 TRBV7-9 TRBD2 16 - CASSPKGLAASYEQYF TGTGCCAGCAGCCCAAAGGGTCTAGCGGCCTCCTACGAGCAGTACTTC
TRBJ2-2 TRBV27 - 15 - CASSLRVTNTGELFF TGTGCCAGCAGTTTACGGGTTACGAACACCGGGGAGCTGTTTTTT
TRBJ2-7 TRBV4-2 - 16 - CASSPGVEGAPYEQYF TGTGCCAGCAGCCCAGGGGTGGAGGGGGCTCCTTACGAGCAGTACTTC
TRBJ1-1 TRBV28 - 15 - CASTLRGYTRWGAFF TGTGCCAGCACTCTTCGGGGCTACACCCGGTGGGGAGCTTTCTTT
TRBJ2-7 TRBV30 - 13 - CAWSEGIAYEQYF TGTGCCTGGAGTGAGGGCATAGCCTACGAGCAGTACTTC
TRBJ2-2 TRBV5-1 - 14 - CASSSLTSTGELFF TGCGCCAGCAGCTCCCTGACCAGCACCGGGGAGCTGTTTTTT
TRBJ2-1 TRBV10-3 TRBD2 15 - CAISESRGTSDEQFF TGTGCCATCAGTGAGTCCCGAGGAACTAGCGATGAGCAGTTCTTC
TRBJ1-2 TRBV4-1 - 17 - CASSQEPTQQSHYGYTF TGCGCCAGCAGCCAAGAGCCCACTCAACAGTCCCACTATGGCTACACCTTC
TRBJ1-5 TRBV4-2 - 13 - CASSLGGGQPQHF TGTGCCAGCAGCCTCGGGGGAGGGCAGCCCCAGCATTTT
TRBJ2-7 TRBV7-8 TRBD1 13 - CASSFGQGTEQYF TGTGCCAGCAGTTTCGGACAGGGCACCGAGCAGTACTTC
TRBJ2-7 TRBV6-1 - 13 - CASRPPGLVEQYF TGTGCCAGCAGGCCCCCAGGCCTGGTGGAGCAGTACTTC
TRBJ2-2 TRBV13 - 16 - CASSPTPGLNTGELFF TGTGCCAGCAGCCCGACCCCGGGACTGAACACCGGGGAGCTATTTTTT
TRBJ2-7 TRBV14 - 15 - CASSQGSSVSYEQYF TGTGCCAGCAGCCAAGGCAGTTCTGTCTCCTACGAGCAGTACTTC
TRBJ1-2 TRBV30 - 15 - CAWSADSGTLYGYTF TGTGCCTGGAGTGCAGACTCCGGGACCCTGTATGGCTACACCTTC
TRBJ2-2 TRBV28 TRBD1 17 - CASIRLDRDRATGELFF TGTGCCAGCATTCGACTCGATCGGGACAGGGCCACCGGGGAGCTGTTTTTT
TRBJ2-1 TRBV27 TRBD2 16 - CASSMRLAGRGNEQFF TGTGCCAGCAGCATGAGACTAGCGGGAAGGGGTAATGAGCAGTTCTTC
TRBJ2-5 TRBV29-1 - 15 - CSVEDPDNPPETQYF TGCAGCGTTGAAGACCCCGACAACCCCCCAGAGACCCAGTACTTC
TRBJ2-1 TRBV7-9 - 13 - CASSLSGGHEQFF TGTGCCAGCAGCTTATCGGGCGGGCACGAGCAGTTCTTC
TRBJ2-1 TRBV5-4 TRBD2 15 - CASSLDSGSLNEQFF TGTGCCAGCAGCTTGGATAGCGGGAGTCTCAATGAGCAGTTCTTC
TRBJ2-2 TRBV9 TRBD2 15 - CASSSSGRASWELFF TGTGCCAGCAGTTCTAGCGGGAGGGCTTCGTGGGAGCTGTTTTTT
TRBJ2-7 TRBV6-5 - 13 - CASSYSLSYEQYF TGTGCCAGCAGTTACTCACTCTCCTACGAGCAGTACTTC
TRBJ2-7 TRBV10-3 - 13 - CAISESSRFEQYF TGTGCCATCAGTGAGTCATCCCGCTTCGAGCAGTACTTC